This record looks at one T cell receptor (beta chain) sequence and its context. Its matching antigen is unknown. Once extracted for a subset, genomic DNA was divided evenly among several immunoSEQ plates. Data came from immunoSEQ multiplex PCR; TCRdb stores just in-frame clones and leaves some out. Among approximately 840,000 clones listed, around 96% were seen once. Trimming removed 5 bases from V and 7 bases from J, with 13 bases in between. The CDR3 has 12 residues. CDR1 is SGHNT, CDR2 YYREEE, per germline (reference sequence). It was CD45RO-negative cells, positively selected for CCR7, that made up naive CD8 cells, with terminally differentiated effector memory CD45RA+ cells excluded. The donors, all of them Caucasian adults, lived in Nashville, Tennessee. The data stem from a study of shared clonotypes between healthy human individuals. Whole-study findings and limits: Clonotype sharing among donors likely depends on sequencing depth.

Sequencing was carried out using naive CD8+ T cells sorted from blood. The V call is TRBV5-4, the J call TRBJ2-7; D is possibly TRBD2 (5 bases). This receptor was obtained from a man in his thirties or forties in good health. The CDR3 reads CASSTEAKEQYF. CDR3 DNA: TGTGCCAGCAGTACGGAGGCAAAAGAGCAGTACTTC. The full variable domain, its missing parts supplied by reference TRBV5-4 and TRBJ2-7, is ETGVTQSPTHLIKTRGQQVTLRCSSQSGHNTVSWYQQALGQGPQFIFQYYREEENGRGNFPPRFSGLQFPNYSSELNVNALELDDSALYLCASSTEAKEQYFGPGTRLTVT.